Shown below are 20 T cell receptor beta chains from a single sample sequenced in a study of T cell clonotyping in hematopoietic cell transplantation. The data were produced by immunoSEQ multiplex PCR, yet TCRdb's version contains in-frame clones alone and is incomplete. The sample records fewer than 25,000 clones, around 90% being singletons. This sample's time point: recipient sample about 28 days before transplant, after cytoreduction. The sample consisted of peripheral blood mononuclear cells, taken before stem cell transplant. These receptors all stem from a man in his late teens or twenties with biphenotypic leukemia. Some clones in this sample may be carry-over from other donors' samples.

V is TRBV5-4 and J is TRBJ1-2, with TRBD1 as a possible D gene (5 bases). CDR3 size: 16 residues. Germline V CDR1 and CDR2: SGHNT, YYREEE (reference sequence). The V end was cut by 5 bases, the J end by 5 bases, with 22 bases between. The CDR3 nucleotides are TGTGCCAGCAGACCTCGGACATCGGTCCCTGAATATGGCTACACCTTC. This translates into CASRPRTSVPEYGYTF. Complete variable domain (other parts from reference TRBV5-4 and TRBJ1-2): ETGVTQSPTHLIKTRGQQVTLRCSSQSGHNTVSWYQQALGQGPQFIFQYYREEENGRGNFPPRFSGLQFPNYSSELNVNALELDDSALYLCASRPRTSVPEYGYTFGSGTRLTVV.

The V and J genes are TRBV11-3 and TRBJ2-1, with 13 bases identical to TRBD2. The CDR3 runs 16 residues. V trimming: 4 bases; J trimming: 3 bases; junction bases outside the gene matches: 3. Per germline, CDR1 SGHNT and CDR2 YENEEA. The CDR3 nucleotides read TGTGCCAGCAGCTCCCGGACTAGCGGGAGCTACAATGAGCAGTTCTTC. Amino acid sequence: CASSSRTSGSYNEQFF. Complete variable domain (other parts from reference TRBV11-3 and TRBJ2-1): EAGVVQSPRYKIIEKKQPVAFWCNPISGHNTLYWYLQNLGQGPELLIRYENEEAVDDSQLPKDRFSAERLKGVDSTLKIQPAELGDSAVYLCASSSRTSGSYNEQFFGPGTRLTVL.

Only a few counts were recorded for this clone. The genes are TRBV4-1 and TRBJ2-7; D is unclear. CDR3 length: 15 amino acids. Germline CDR1 is MGHRA and CDR2 is YSYEKL. V was shortened by 0 bases and J by 3 bases, with 12 bases between the two germline ends. The CDR3 coding sequence is TGCGCCAGCAGCCAAGAGCCAGAGTACGGCTACGAGCAGTACTTC. Translated: CASSQEPEYGYEQYF.

The V gene is TRBV6-5, the J gene TRBJ1-2; D remains unclear. V dropped 2 bases and J dropped 0 bases, with 7 bases sitting between them. This CDR3 spans 14 amino acids. Germline loops: CDR1 MNHEY, CDR2 SVGAGI. The CDR3 spells CASSYRPTNYGYTF. In DNA form, the CDR3 reads TGTGCCAGCAGTTACAGACCGACTAACTATGGCTACACCTTC.

The chain uses TRBV7-3 and TRBJ1-2; 8 nucleotides match TRBD1. Germline CDR1 reads SGHTA; CDR2 reads FQGTGA. V dropped 5 bases and J dropped 8; count of bases not matched to a gene: 7. This CDR3 contains 13 residues. The CDR3 loop reads CASSTGQGGGYTF. The CDR3 DNA follows: TGTGCCAGCAGCACCGGACAGGGCGGGGGCTACACCTTC.

J is TRBJ1-3 and V is TRBV6-1, with TRBD1 identical over 8 bases. V trimming: 6 bases; J trimming: 2 bases; junction bases outside the gene matches: 3. The germline gives CDR1 MNHNS, CDR2 SASEGT. The CDR3 has 14 residues. Here the CDR3 DNA reads TGTGCCAGCAGGGACAGGGAGGCTGGAAACACCATATATTTT. Translating it yields CASRDREAGNTIYF.

This clone was detected a few times. The chain is built from TRBV5-1 and TRBJ1-6; 7 positions match TRBD1. The CDR3 runs to 15 residues. V dropped 2 bases and J dropped 7; count of bases not matched to a gene: 6. The germline CDR1 and CDR2 sequences are SGHRS and YFSETQ. In nucleotides, the CDR3 is TGCGCCAGCAGCTTCTTGGGACAGAAGAATTCACCCCTCCACTTT. Residues: CASSFLGQKNSPLHF. Based on the CDR3 plus reference TRBV5-1 and TRBJ1-6, the full variable domain is KAGVTQTPRYLIKTRGQQVTLSCSPISGHRSVSWYQQTPGQGLQFLFEYFSETQRNKGNFPGRFSGRQFSNSRSEMNVSTLELGDSALYLCASSFLGQKNSPLHFGNGTRLTVT.

The chain combines TRBV29-1 with TRBJ2-1; D possibly corresponds to TRBD1 (5 bases). V lost 4 bases, J lost 0 bases, and 10 bases lay in between. CDR1 and CDR2 from the germline V gene are SQVTM and ANQGSEA. The CDR3 spans 14 residues. CDR3 in DNA: TGCAGCGTTGGACAGCTCATCTCCTACAATGAGCAGTTCTTC. Translating gives CSVGQLISYNEQFF.

The CDR3 loop is CASSYSTGDEQYF. CDR3 DNA: TGTGCCAGCAGTTACTCTACGGGGGACGAGCAGTACTTC. The genes are TRBV6-6 and TRBJ2-7, with a tentative D call TRBD2 (6 bases). The CDR3 loop spans 13 amino acids. CDR1 MNHNY and CDR2 SVGAGI come from the germline V gene (reference sequence). The V end was cut by 0 bases, the J end by 5 bases, with 8 bases between.

The chain links TRBV5-4 to TRBJ1-4; no definite D call. Looked up from germline, CDR1 is SGHNT and CDR2 is YYREEE (reference sequence). V lost 4 bases and J 8 bases, leaving 21 bases between the germline ends. The CDR3 consists of 16 residues. In DNA form, the CDR3 reads TGTGCCAGCAGCAACCGGGCCATCCTCCAGAGGGAAAAACTGTTTTTT. It yields the protein CASSNRAILQREKLFF.

This clone was seen just once. CDR3 sequence (DNA): TGTGCCAGCAGCTTGGCCGTGGGACAGGGGTACAATGGCTACACCTTC. Residues: CASSLAVGQGYNGYTF. This chain joins TRBV5-6 and TRBJ1-2, with 10 bases lining up with TRBD1. Germline-derived CDR1 and CDR2 are SGHDT and YYEEEE. CDR3 length: 16 amino acids. The V and J ends lost 0 bases and 6 bases, in that order; junction bases with no gene match: 8. Using reference TRBV5-6 and TRBJ1-2 for the parts outside the CDR3, the full variable domain is DAGVTQSPTHLIKTRGQQVTLRCSPKSGHDTVSWYQQALGQGPQFIFQYYEEEERQRGNFPDRFSGHQFPNYSSELNVNALLLGDSALYLCASSLAVGQGYNGYTFGSGTRLTVV.

The genes are TRBV5-5 and TRBJ2-7, with a weak D call TRBD1 (6 bases). In germline, CDR1 is SGHKS, CDR2 YYEKEE (reference sequence). The CDR3 runs to 12 residues. The germline V and J ends were trimmed by 4 bases and 6 bases, with 11 bases remaining between them. Here the CDR3 reads CASSITGFEQYF. CDR3 bases: TGTGCCAGCAGCATAACAGGGTTCGAGCAGTACTTC.

With regard to this clone: The junction and the germline gene differ at one end; a read error may be behind it. The genes are TRBV2 and TRBJ2-5; 8 bases are a match to TRBD1. Germline V gene sequence: CDR1 SNHLY, CDR2 FYNNEI. This CDR3 comprises 13 residues. The CDR3 region is CAGRQGLRETQYF. The CDR3 DNA follows: TGTGCCGGCAGACAGGGGTTAAGGGAGACCCAGTACTTC.

In this sample, this clone turned up once. V is TRBV7-9 and J is TRBJ2-7; TRBD2 matches at 8 bases. CDR3 length: 14 residues. Germline V lookup: CDR1 SEHNR, CDR2 FQNEAQ (reference sequence). Trimming removed 3 bases from V and 3 bases from J; junction bases left unmatched: 4. CDR3 residues: CASSLSSGSYEQYF. The CDR3 bases are TGTGCCAGCAGCTTGTCCAGCGGGAGCTACGAGCAGTACTTC.

The chain couples TRBV7-6 to TRBJ2-3, with D tentatively TRBD2 (6 bases). Germline V lookup: CDR1 SGHVS, CDR2 FNYEAQ. The CDR3 sequence is 17 residues long. Trimming took off 4 bases at V and 6 bases at J, with 23 bases between the two ends. The CDR3 bases are TGTGCCAGCAGCTACCCTTATGCGGGGAACCGAGGGGATACGCAGTATTTT. This sequence encodes CASSYPYAGNRGDTQYF.

The rearrangement uses TRBV18 and TRBJ2-7; D is unresolved. The V end was cut by 3 bases, the J end by 1 base, with 4 bases between. The CDR3 runs 12 residues. From germline, CDR1 is KGHSH and CDR2 LQKENI. The CDR3 reads CASSPESYEQYF. In DNA, the CDR3 is TGTGCCAGCTCACCGGAGTCCTACGAGCAGTACTTC.

The J gene is TRBJ1-4, the V gene TRBV27, with D uncertain. Looked up from germline, CDR1 is MNHEY and CDR2 is SMNVEV (reference sequence). The germline V and J ends were trimmed by 8 bases and 1 base, with 11 bases remaining between them. The CDR3 consists of 14 residues. Here the CDR3 reads CASGLDVTNEKLFF. Written as DNA, the CDR3 is TGTGCCAGCGGATTGGACGTAACTAATGAAAAACTGTTTTTT.

The V and J genes are TRBV5-1 and TRBJ1-6, with D possibly matching TRBD1 (5 bases). V shed 3 bases and J shed 0 bases, with 7 bases lying between them. Germline loops: CDR1 SGHRS, CDR2 YFSETQ. There are 15 residues in the CDR3. The CDR3 nucleotides are TGCGCCAGCAGCTCGGGACCCTCCTATAATTCACCCCTCCACTTT. This codes for CASSSGPSYNSPLHF.

The J gene is TRBJ2-7, the V gene TRBV6-5; possibly TRBD1 for D (6 bases). Trimming removed 6 bases from V and 4 bases from J, with 19 bases in between. There are 15 residues in the CDR3. Germline V lookup: CDR1 MNHEY, CDR2 SVGAGI. In DNA form, the CDR3 reads TGTGCCAGCAGCCCGACTTGGGGACACCCTTACGAGCAGTACTTC. This encodes CASSPTWGHPYEQYF.

This sequence joins TRBV10-3 and TRBJ2-7; TRBD1 might be the D (6 bases). Germline lookup yields CDR1 ENHRY and CDR2 SYGVKD. Trimming stripped 4 bases from V and 2 bases from J, with 12 bases between. This CDR3 has 14 amino acids. CDR3 DNA sequence: TGTGCCATCAGTGCGGCACAGGGTGCCTACGAGCAGTACTTC. This encodes CAISAAQGAYEQYF.